These 27 T cell receptor beta chains were sequenced from one sample in a study of a mutant IDH1 vaccine in newly diagnosed glioma. Using immunoSEQ multiplex PCR, the repertoire was profiled, and TCRdb retains in-frame clones only, with some absent. The data contain roughly 40,000 clones, 80% to 95% of them singletons. Time point given: week 5, during vaccination. Vaccination comprised doses that each held 300 ug of mutant IDH1 20-mer peptide, plus topical imiquimod. No antigen has been assigned to these receptors. The material was PBMCs, obtained from a glioma patient whose treatment included an IDH1 peptide vaccine. These TCRs come from a man aged 45-65 years with glioma.

V is TRBV4-2 and J is TRBJ2-7; D gene uncertain. Trimming pared 2 bases from V and 2 bases from J, leaving 16 bases between. The CDR3 spans 16 residues. The germline V gene encodes CDR1 LGHNA and CDR2 YNFKEQ. CDR3 residues: CASSQQNMALTYEQYF. CDR3 in DNA: TGTGCCAGCAGCCAACAAAACATGGCCCTAACCTACGAGCAGTACTTC.

The DNA of the CDR3 is TGTGCCAGCAGCACCACGGGTACAGGGACCCCTAACTATGGCTACACCTTC. As protein: CASSTTGTGTPNYGYTF. This chain links TRBV7-9 with TRBJ1-2; tentative D call: TRBD1 (6 bases). Trimming cost V 5 bases and J 0 bases, with 19 bases left between them. This CDR3 is 17 amino acids long. The V gene's germline CDR1 is SEHNR and CDR2 FQNEAQ (reference sequence).

The chain links TRBV15 to TRBJ1-1; 9 bases align to TRBD1. Germline V gene lookup returns CDR1 LNHNV and CDR2 YYDKDF (reference sequence). There are 15 residues in the CDR3. J was trimmed by 1 base and V by 0 bases; bases with no gene match: 0. CDR3 sequence (DNA): TGTGCCACCAGCAGAGAGACAGGGGGGAACACTGAAGCTTTCTTT. This translates into CATSRETGGNTEAFF.

This chain joins TRBV6-5 and TRBJ1-4; D might be TRBD1 (5 bases). CDR1 is MNHEY and CDR2 is SVGAGI in the germline V gene. V lost 5 bases, J lost 6 bases, and 16 bases lay in between. The CDR3 length is 15 residues. CDR3: CASSQAGTADEKLFF. In nucleotides, the CDR3 is TGTGCCAGCAGTCAGGCCGGGACGGCGGATGAAAAACTGTTTTTT.

This chain links TRBV30 with TRBJ2-1; 11 positions agree with TRBD1. This CDR3 is built from 14 residues. J was trimmed by 6 bases and V by 2 bases; bases with no gene match: 3. Per germline, CDR1 GTSNPN and CDR2 SVGIG (reference sequence). Written as DNA, the CDR3 is TGTGCCTGGAGTTGGGACAGGGGGGGCAATGAGCAGTTCTTC. Protein: CAWSWDRGGNEQFF.

V usage is TRBV4-1 and J usage is TRBJ1-1; 10 bases fit TRBD1. Per the germline V gene, CDR1 is MGHRA and CDR2 is YSYEKL. This CDR3 contains 13 residues. Losses at the gene ends were 10 bases for V and 11 bases for J; bases not matched to a gene: 13. The CDR3 bases are TGCGCCACCGGACAGGGGGGAGGACTAGGGGCTTTCTTT. This translates into CATGQGGGLGAFF.

The chain employs TRBV18 and TRBJ2-5; D may be TRBD1 (6 bases). Germline V gene data show CDR1 as KGHSH and CDR2 as LQKENI. The CDR3 has 14 amino acids. Trimming stripped 4 bases from V and 2 bases from J, with 11 bases between. The CDR3 DNA sequence: TGTGCCAGCTCACGGTCGGACAGACAAGAGACCCAGTACTTC. Translated: CASSRSDRQETQYF.

The chain employs TRBV28 and TRBJ1-1, with D hard to call. Between the trimmed V and J ends, which lost 5 bases and 4 bases, there was a span of 17 bases. Germline V gene sequence: CDR1 MDHEN, CDR2 SYDVKM. This CDR3 has 15 residues. The CDR3 here is CASSPSGGRVTEAFF. CDR3 nucleotide sequence: TGTGCCAGCAGTCCCTCGGGAGGGAGGGTCACTGAAGCTTTCTTT.

The V call is TRBV27, the J call TRBJ2-7; 7 bases align to TRBD2. In germline, CDR1 is MNHEY, CDR2 SMNVEV (reference sequence). The CDR3 spans 18 residues. With 0 bases clipped from V and 4 bases from J, the junction kept 15 bases outside the gene matches. CDR3 DNA sequence: TGTGCCAGCAGTTTATCGATGGCGGGGGTCCAAAGGGGATACGAGCAGTACTTC. It is translated as CASSLSMAGVQRGYEQYF.

This clone was found once. The rearrangement links TRBV4-2 to TRBJ2-7; maybe TRBD2 (6 bases). CDR3 length: 17 amino acids. Germline CDR1 LGHNA, CDR2 YNFKEQ. The V and J ends lost 4 bases and 1 base respectively, with 20 bases between them. The CDR3 sequence is CASSRGARDGKSYEQYF. The CDR3 bases are TGTGCCAGCAGCCGCGGGGCCCGGGACGGCAAATCCTACGAGCAGTACTTC.

This clone was seen once. The gene calls are TRBV7-8 and TRBJ1-2; TRBD1 is a possible D gene (5 bases). Deletions cut 3 bases from V and 3 bases from J, with 11 bases between. The CDR3 sequence is 14 residues long. CDR1 and CDR2 from the germline V gene are SGHVS and FQNEAQ. This CDR3 reads CASSFIGGDYGYTF. The CDR3 DNA sequence: TGTGCCAGCAGCTTTATTGGGGGGGACTATGGCTACACCTTC. Full variable domain (outside the CDR3, taken from reference TRBV7-8 and TRBJ1-2): GAGVSQSPRYKVAKRGQDVALRCDPISGHVSLFWYQQALGQGPEFLTYFQNEAQLDKSGLPSDRFFAERPEGSVSTLKIQRTQQEDSAVYLCASSFIGGDYGYTFGSGTRLTVV.

The V call is TRBV4-1, the J call TRBJ2-4; perhaps TRBD1 as D (6 bases). Trimming removed 5 bases at V and 3 bases at J, with 11 bases between. CDR3 length: 14 residues. The germline CDR1 and CDR2 sequences are MGHRA and YSYEKL. The CDR3 bases are TGCGCCAGCAGCAGGGAAGGGGGCAAAAACATTCAGTACTTC. Its protein is CASSREGGKNIQYF.

This sequence joins TRBV10-1 and TRBJ2-1; no firm D call. The V end was cut by 5 bases, the J end by 7 bases, with 12 bases between. Germline loops: CDR1 WNHNN, CDR2 SYGVQD (reference sequence). This CDR3 is 13 amino acids long. CDR3 loop: CASSSGNGNEQFF. CDR3 DNA: TGCGCCAGCAGTAGTGGGAACGGAAATGAGCAGTTCTTC.

Here the CDR3 DNA reads TGTGCCAGCCACCCGACAGGAGTGCGAGATACGCAGTATTTT. Translating it yields CASHPTGVRDTQYF. The rearrangement links TRBV7-9 to TRBJ2-3, with D maybe TRBD1 (6 bases). CDR1 is SEHNR, CDR2 FQNEAQ, per germline (reference sequence). V was shortened by 8 bases and J by 5 bases, with 17 bases between the two germline ends. This CDR3 has 14 residues.

This chain connects TRBV27 to TRBJ2-2; the D gene is possibly TRBD2 (5 bases). With 7 bases removed from V and 2 bases from J, the gap between germline ends came to 11 bases. Germline CDR1 and CDR2: MNHEY and SMNVEV (reference sequence). There are 14 residues in the CDR3. CDR3 sequence reads: CASMRRSNTGELFF. The CDR3 DNA reads as TGTGCCAGCATGAGGAGGAGTAACACCGGGGAGCTGTTTTTT.

The chain is built from TRBV28 and TRBJ2-1, with 10 bases lining up with TRBD2. This CDR3 region has 17 residues. In germline, CDR1 is MDHEN, CDR2 SYDVKM. V was pared by 3 bases and J by 5 bases, with 10 bases of the junction left unmatched. The CDR3 sequence: CASSFGASGGPNNEQFF. In DNA, the CDR3 is TGTGCCAGCAGTTTCGGGGCTAGCGGGGGACCTAACAATGAGCAGTTCTTC.

The count of this clone is one. The chain recombines TRBV6-6 with TRBJ2-7; a possible D gene is TRBD1 (6 bases). Germline lookup yields CDR1 MNHNY and CDR2 SVGAGI (reference sequence). V lost 5 bases, J lost 2 bases, and 13 bases lay in between. The CDR3 is 14 amino acids. The CDR3: CASSPRQAPYEQYF. Written as DNA, the CDR3 is TGTGCCAGCAGTCCACGACAGGCCCCCTACGAGCAGTACTTC.

The chain joins TRBV7-2 to TRBJ1-1; perhaps TRBD1 as D (5 bases). Germline V gene data show CDR1 as SGHTA and CDR2 as FQGNSA. This CDR3 spans 16 amino acids. V lost 5 bases, J lost 1 base, and 17 bases lay in between. As DNA, the CDR3 is TGTGCCAGCAGCCCGGTGGGGGGGACCAGGAACACTGAAGCTTTCTTT. Protein product: CASSPVGGTRNTEAFF.

In DNA, the CDR3 is TGTGCCAGCAGCTTACAAAGGGACAACTACAATGAGCAGTTCTTC. Protein sequence: CASSLQRDNYNEQFF. The chain links TRBV7-9 to TRBJ2-1; the D gene is possibly TRBD1 (6 bases). Germline V lookup: CDR1 SEHNR, CDR2 FQNEAQ (reference sequence). This CDR3 is 15 amino acids long. Trimming took off 2 bases at V and 3 bases at J, with 11 bases between the two ends.

The chain recombines TRBV2 with TRBJ2-1, with 10 nucleotides matching TRBD2. CDR1 and CDR2 from the germline V gene are SNHLY and FYNNEI. Trimming took 6 bases from V and 6 from J; bases not matched to a gene: 23. This CDR3 spans 20 amino acids. CDR3 amino acids: CASRRSGLSGRTPVRNEQFF. Here the CDR3 DNA reads TGTGCCAGCAGGAGAAGTGGTCTTAGCGGGAGGACCCCTGTGCGCAATGAGCAGTTCTTC. The whole variable domain, filled in from reference TRBV2 and TRBJ2-1, reads EPEVTQTPSHQVTQMGQEVILRCVPISNHLYFYWYRQILGQKVEFLVSFYNNEISEKSEIFDDQFSVERPDGSNFTLKIRSTKLEDSAMYFCASRRSGLSGRTPVRNEQFFGPGTRLTVL.

The chain joins TRBV12-5 to TRBJ1-1; possible D gene TRBD1, 6 bases. Trimming shortened V by 1 base and J by 3 bases, and 12 bases separated the two germline ends. Germline lookup yields CDR1 LGHNT and CDR2 FRNRAP. This CDR3 comprises 15 residues. The CDR3 here is CASGLATSGDTEAFF. CDR3 nucleotides: TGTGCTAGTGGTTTGGCGACGTCAGGGGACACTGAAGCTTTCTTT.

The chain is built from TRBV19 and TRBJ1-4; D gene uncertain. Trimming took off 5 bases at V and 3 bases at J, with 13 bases between the two ends. Germline CDR1 and CDR2: LNHDA and SQIVND (reference sequence). The CDR3 has 15 amino acids. The CDR3 DNA reads TGTGCCAGTAGTGGGGTAGGATCCGCTAATGAAAAACTGTTTTTT. Protein product: CASSGVGSANEKLFF.

The chain employs TRBV7-3 and TRBJ2-7; TRBD1 agrees at 9 bases. Germline V gene data show CDR1 as SGHTA and CDR2 as FQGTGA. The CDR3 extends over 16 amino acids. Germline trimming cut 0 bases from V and 5 bases from J; bases unmatched to any gene: 8. This CDR3 reads CASSLTGGQGTHEQYF. The CDR3 coding sequence is TGTGCCAGCAGCTTAACGGGGGGACAGGGTACCCACGAGCAGTACTTC. Complete variable domain (other parts from reference TRBV7-3 and TRBJ2-7): GAGVSQTPSNKVTEKGKYVELRCDPISGHTALYWYRQSLGQGPEFLIYFQGTGAADDSGLPNDRFFAVRPEGSVSTLKIQRTERGDSAVYLCASSLTGGQGTHEQYFGPGTRLTVT.

V is TRBV6-4 and J is TRBJ1-1; TRBD1 is a possible D gene (5 bases). CDR3 size: 16 residues. Germline V gives CDR1 MRHNA, CDR2 SNTAGT. Trimming shortened V by 0 bases and J by 1 base, and 12 bases separated the two germline ends. This chain's CDR3 is CASSDSGTSPNTEAFF. DNA of the CDR3: TGTGCCAGCAGTGACTCGGGGACCTCCCCGAACACTGAAGCTTTCTTT.

This clone was detected once. The chain carries TRBV4-3 and TRBJ1-5; D unclear. Germline CDR1 and CDR2: LGHNA and YSLEER. This CDR3 region has 15 residues. V was clipped by 3 bases and J by 0 bases, with 9 bases between them. The DNA for the CDR3 is TGCGCCAGCAGCCAGGAATTTAATAGCAATCAGCCCCAGCATTTT. Its protein is CASSQEFNSNQPQHF.

This rearrangement joins TRBV10-1 to TRBJ2-7, with 9 bases that match TRBD1. CDR3 length equals 16 residues. CDR1 WNHNN and CDR2 SYGVQD come from the germline V gene (reference sequence). V dropped 2 bases and J dropped 8; count of bases not matched to a gene: 13. The DNA for the CDR3 is TGCGCCAGCAGTGAGCGGACAGGGGCGAGTTCTGGGCAGCAGTACTTC. Its translation: CASSERTGASSGQQYF.

The V call is TRBV19, the J call TRBJ1-3; D not resolved. Germline-derived CDR1 and CDR2 are LNHDA and SQIVND (reference sequence). V lost 2 bases and J 0 bases, leaving 11 bases between the germline ends. The CDR3 loop spans 16 amino acids. CDR3 coding DNA: TGTGCCAGTAGTATAACCCGCGGGAGCTCTGGAAACACCATATATTTT. Translated, it gives CASSITRGSSGNTIYF. Full variable domain (outside the CDR3, taken from reference TRBV19 and TRBJ1-3): DGGITQSPKYLFRKEGQNVTLSCEQNLNHDAMYWYRQDPGQGLRLIYYSQIVNDFQKGDIAEGYSVSREKKESFPLTVTSAQKNPTAFYLCASSITRGSSGNTIYFGEGSWLTVV.